These T cell receptor beta chains were read from a single sample in a study of T cells in Graves' hyperthyroidism and ophthalmopathy. One entry per CDR3 protein results from TCRdb running MiXCR on the multiplex PCR reads. The sample lists some 800,000 distinct CDR3 sequences; 35% to 40% were seen once. Sequencing used blood. These receptors all stem from a man younger than 35 with Graves' hyperthyroidism. The CDR3 runs from the conserved cysteine through the conserved F or W. Each record gives: D gene, J gene, clone size, V gene, CDR3 protein, CDR3 DNA. A D gene is named only where the DNA matches it firmly. Clone sizes are given selectively: once, few, many, or a class where the clone is expanded.

>TRBD1|TRBJ1-1|many|TRBV7-6
CASSFGTENTEAFF
TGTGCCAGCAGCTTTGGGACAGAGAACACTGAAGCTTTCTTT
>.|TRBJ2-2|few|TRBV7-2
CASSLADPSYGELFF
TGTGCCAGCAGCTTGGCGGACCCATCATACGGGGAGCTGTTTTTT
>TRBD1|TRBJ2-7|.|TRBV20-1
CSARPSQGTPYEQYF
TGCAGTGCTAGGCCGTCACAGGGGACCCCATACGAGCAGTACTTC
>.|TRBJ1-2|.|TRBV6-5
CAGRPYTRVEGYTF
TGTGCCGGCAGGCCGTATACCAGGGTGGAGGGCTACACCTTC
>TRBD1|TRBJ1-2|.|TRBV2
CASSEPSDRGSSYGYTF
TGTGCCAGCAGTGAACCCTCTGACAGGGGGTCCTCCTATGGCTACACCTTC
>TRBD1|TRBJ1-1|.|TRBV9
CASRSPGGADTEAFF
TGCGCCAGCAGAAGCCCAGGGGGCGCGGACACTGAAGCTTTCTTT
>.|TRBJ1-6|few|TRBV2
CASSEISRGNSPLHF
TGTGCCAGCAGTGAAATCTCGAGAGGCAATTCACCCCTCCACTTT
>TRBD2|TRBJ2-7|few|TRBV4-2
CASSQSGTSNEQYF
TGTGCCAGCAGCCAGTCCGGGACTAGTAACGAGCAGTACTTC
>.|TRBJ2-2|.|TRBV10-3
CASSYLGQGDTGELFF
TGTGCCAGCAGTTACCTTGGCCAGGGCGACACCGGGGAGCTGTTTTTT
>TRBD1|TRBJ2-7|many|TRBV10-2
CATGQGASYEQYF
TGCGCCACCGGACAGGGCGCTTCCTACGAGCAGTACTTC
>.|TRBJ2-7|.|TRBV2
CASSLSSQGGLEQYF
TGTGCCAGCAGTTTATCGTCGCAAGGAGGCCTCGAGCAGTACTTC
>.|TRBJ1-6|many|TRBV7-9
CASSLALGGTSPLHF
TGTGCCAGCAGCTTAGCGCTTGGGGGAACATCACCCCTCCACTTT
>TRBD2|TRBJ2-5|many|TRBV7-9
CASSHTSGSGPGTQYF
TGTGCCAGCAGTCACACCAGCGGGAGCGGGCCCGGGACCCAGTACTTC
>.|TRBJ1-4|few|TRBV5-5
CASSLGQQLTGKLFF
TGTGCCAGCAGCTTGGGTCAGCAACTCACTGGAAAACTGTTTTTT
>.|TRBJ1-4|few|TRBV20-1
CSARRDRPLTNEKLFF
TGCAGTGCTAGAAGAGACAGGCCACTAACTAATGAAAAACTGTTTTTT
>.|TRBJ2-5|.|TRBV9
CASSTQGGGSGAQYF
TGTGCCAGCAGCACCCAGGGCGGGGGCTCGGGGGCCCAGTACTTC
>.|TRBJ1-4|many|TRBV7-8
CASKLAGSNEKLFF
TGTGCCAGCAAGTTGGCAGGGTCGAATGAAAAACTGTTTTTT
>.|TRBJ1-1|.|TRBV10-3
CAISESQGLNTEAFF
TGTGCCATCAGTGAGTCCCAAGGCCTAAACACTGAAGCTTTCTTT
>.|TRBJ1-5|few|TRBV12-3/TRBV12-4
CASSLRANQPQHF
TGTGCCAGCAGTTTAAGGGCCAATCAGCCCCAGCATTTT
>.|TRBJ1-6|.|TRBV4-2
CASSLVAKDNSPLHF
TGTGCCAGCAGCCTCGTAGCGAAGGATAATTCACCCCTCCACTTT
>.|TRBJ2-7|many|TRBV5-1
CASSCYDEQYF
TGCGCCAGCAGCTGTTACGACGAGCAGTACTTC
>.|TRBJ2-7|once|TRBV20-1
CSVSGFSCEQYF
TGCAGTGTGAGCGGTTTCTCCTGCGAGCAGTACTTC
>.|TRBJ2-5|once|TRBV5-1
CASSLAGTKYQETQYF
TGCGCCAGCAGCTTGGCTGGCACAAAGTACCAAGAGACCCAGTACTTC
>TRBD2|TRBJ2-2|many|TRBV3-1
CASSPGRAGGRRDTGELFF
TGTGCCAGCAGCCCAGGTCGCGCGGGAGGCCGAAGGGACACCGGGGAGCTGTTTTTT
>.|TRBJ1-1|many|TRBV29-1
CSAEGPLNTEAFF
TGCAGCGCCGAGGGACCCCTGAACACTGAAGCTTTCTTT
>TRBD1|TRBJ2-7|many|TRBV20-1
CSAGPTGDEQYF
TGCAGTGCCGGTCCGACAGGGGACGAGCAGTACTTC
>TRBD2|TRBJ2-7|.|TRBV14
CASSQGPSGDSYEQYF
TGTGCCAGCAGCCAAGGACCCAGCGGGGACTCCTACGAGCAGTACTTC
>TRBD1|TRBJ1-2|.|TRBV7-9
CASSATGGNGYGYTF
TGTGCCAGCAGCGCGACAGGGGGGAACGGATATGGCTACACCTTC
>TRBD2|TRBJ2-2|few|TRBV5-1
CASRLSGGNTGELFF
TGCGCCAGCAGACTGAGCGGGGGGAACACCGGGGAGCTGTTTTTT
>.|TRBJ1-5|few|TRBV7-2
CASSQDGKINQPQHF
TGTGCCAGCAGCCAAGATGGGAAGATCAATCAGCCCCAGCATTTT
>TRBD1|TRBJ1-5|few|TRBV27
CASSWPGQGNQPQHF
TGTGCCAGCAGTTGGCCAGGACAGGGCAATCAGCCCCAGCATTTT
>TRBD1|TRBJ1-6|.|TRBV15
CATSRVAGGLYF
TGTGCCACCAGCAGAGTCGCAGGGGGCCTCTACTTT
>.|TRBJ2-7|.|TRBV25-1
CASVRAGDYEQYF
TGTGCCAGCGTTAGGGCAGGGGACTACGAGCAGTACTTC
>TRBD1|TRBJ2-6|many|TRBV9
CASSGGDRAGANVLTF
TGTGCCAGCAGCGGAGGGGACAGGGCTGGGGCCAACGTCCTGACTTTC
>.|TRBJ2-7|many|TRBV19
CASSIAGDPSYEQYF
TGTGCCAGTAGTATAGCGGGGGATCCGAGCTACGAGCAGTACTTC
>.|TRBJ2-7|.|TRBV7-2
CASSVVGGARDPYEQYF
TGTGCCAGCAGCGTTGTAGGGGGGGCTAGAGACCCCTACGAGCAGTACTTC
>.|TRBJ2-7|.|TRBV25-1
CASRASSEQYF
TGTGCCAGCAGGGCTTCCTCCGAGCAGTACTTC
>.|TRBJ1-1|.|TRBV25-1
CASNLTGSTEAFF
TGTGCCAGCAACCTTACAGGGAGCACTGAAGCTTTCTTT
>.|TRBJ1-4|few|TRBV5-5
CASSEEGNNEKLFF
TGTGCCAGCAGCGAAGAGGGGAATAATGAAAAACTGTTTTTT
>.|TRBJ2-7|.|TRBV10-3
CAISEGTGGYEQYF
TGTGCCATCAGTGAAGGGACGGGTGGCTACGAGCAGTACTTC
>.|TRBJ1-1|.|TRBV10-3
CASGDSGGGNTEAFF
TGTGCCAGCGGAGATTCGGGGGGCGGGAACACTGAAGCTTTCTTT
>TRBD2|TRBJ2-5|.|TRBV25-1
CASSFRGLAGVRETQYF
TGTGCCAGCAGTTTCCGGGGACTAGCGGGAGTAAGGGAGACCCAGTACTTC
>.|TRBJ2-1|.|TRBV29-1
CSVEGNEQFF
TGCAGCGTTGAAGGAAATGAGCAGTTCTTC
>TRBD2|TRBJ2-7|few|TRBV5-6
CASSPRTSGEQYF
TGTGCCAGCAGCCCCCGGACTAGCGGCGAGCAGTACTTC
>TRBD1|TRBJ2-2|.|TRBV5-5
CASSFMTGTGGELFF
TGTGCCAGCAGCTTCATGACAGGGACGGGCGGGGAGCTGTTTTTT
>.|TRBJ1-1|few|TRBV6-2/TRBV6-3
CASIFRDTGTEAFF
TGTGCCAGCATTTTCCGGGACACAGGCACTGAAGCTTTCTTT
>.|TRBJ1-5|.|TRBV19
CASAWGVDQPQHF
TGTGCCAGTGCCTGGGGCGTGGATCAGCCCCAGCATTTT
>.|TRBJ2-7|.|TRBV7-2
CASSLASSSSAGTYEQYF
TGTGCCAGCAGCTTAGCCTCATCTAGCTCAGCCGGGACCTACGAGCAGTACTTC
>TRBD1|TRBJ1-6|.|TRBV9
CASSGSGTGYSPLHF
TGTGCCAGCAGCGGTTCGGGGACAGGGTACTCACCCCTCCACTTT
>.|TRBJ2-2|.|TRBV7-3
CASSPSAGVNTGELFF
TGCGCCAGCAGCCCATCTGCAGGTGTGAACACCGGGGAGCTGTTTTTT
>.|TRBJ2-2|many|TRBV2
CASSELASTGELFF
TGTGCCAGCAGTGAGCTAGCGAGCACCGGGGAGCTGTTTTTT
>.|TRBJ2-5|.|TRBV4-2
CASSQGTIRETQYF
TGTGCCAGCAGCCAAGGGACTATTAGGGAGACCCAGTACTTC
>TRBD1|TRBJ1-2|.|TRBV29-1
CSVEGTGFGYTF
TGCAGCGTTGAAGGGACAGGGTTCGGCTACACCTTC
>.|TRBJ1-1|.|TRBV13
CASSSLGGAEAFF
TGTGCCAGCAGCTCTCTCGGTGGGGCTGAAGCTTTCTTT
>.|TRBJ1-1|.|TRBV19
CASSGGWASNTEAFF
TGTGCCAGTAGTGGCGGGTGGGCCTCGAACACTGAAGCTTTCTTT
>.|TRBJ1-6|once|TRBV2
CASSEQGTGVFSPLHF
TGTGCCAGCAGTGAGCAGGGGACCGGGGTGTTTTCACCCCTCCACTTT
>.|TRBJ2-5|many|TRBV29-1
CSVEEVETQYF
TGCAGCGTTGAAGAAGTAGAGACCCAGTACTTC